These T cell receptor beta chains were read from a single sample in a study of blood T cells in healthy people across ages. TCRdb called the 5' RACE reads again in MiXCR, with one record for every CDR3 protein. Among fewer than 650,000 distinct CDR3 sequences listed, about 27% were seen once. Another study also made use of these data, one on T cells of mothers and their children.

The sequencing input was blood. The receptors derive from a boy between 2 and 10 years old in good health. Each CDR3 is given without its conserved first and last residue.

TRBV14	ASSQVSRRPLSGNTIY
TRBV3-1	ASSQGYLRETQY
TRBV29-1	SVDTGTGSSYEQY
TRBV7-8	ASSSRGLGTEAF
TRBV24-1	ATSDGDYTTDTQY
TRBV12-3/TRBV12-4	ASSFGSGGNTIY
TRBV7-9	ASGTGLLSNQPQH
TRBV12-3/TRBV12-4	ASSSNSGGRTDTQY
TRBV11-2	ASTLGQPQH
TRBV21-1	ASSRELAGQSYEQY